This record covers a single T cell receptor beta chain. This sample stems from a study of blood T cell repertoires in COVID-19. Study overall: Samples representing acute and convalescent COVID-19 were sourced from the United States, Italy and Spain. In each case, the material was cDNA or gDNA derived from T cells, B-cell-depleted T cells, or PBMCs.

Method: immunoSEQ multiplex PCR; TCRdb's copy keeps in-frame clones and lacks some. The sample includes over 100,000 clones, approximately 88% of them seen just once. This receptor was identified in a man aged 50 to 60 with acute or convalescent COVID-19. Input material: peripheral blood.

The CDR3 protein is CASSRRTGGNTEAFF. CDR3 bases: TGTGCCAGCTCCCGGAGGACTGGCGGCAACACTGAAGCTTTCTTT. The chain has TRBV18 and TRBJ1-1; D is unclear. CDR3 length: 15 residues. Between the trimmed V and J ends, which lost 6 bases and 2 bases, there was a span of 16 bases. Germline V gene lookup returns CDR1 KGHSH and CDR2 LQKENI.